This TCR beta chain came from a study of Graves' ophthalmopathy and Graves' hyperthyroidism. Points from the study as a whole: Most expanded clonotypes in thyroid above 0.001 frequency also showed up in blood.

Remarks on this clonotype: The antigen is undetermined.

Each diagnosis was determined on the basis of clinical symptoms, serum thyroxine, TRAb, thyroid ultrasound and orbital computed tomography. Someone took the PBMCs out of more than 9 ml of fresh peripheral blood. V lost 3 bases, J lost 3 bases, and 11 bases lay in between. Germline values: CDR1 SGHTA, CDR2 FQGNSA. The CDR3 is 14 residues long. Amplification of the TCR beta CDR3 regions used RNA transcripts (as template). An opening RT-PCR round employed HTBI primers and preceded a second-round multiplex PCR. TCRdb re-called the multiplex PCR reads through MiXCR, storing one row per CDR3 protein. The data show roughly 610,000 distinct CDR3 sequences, 22% seen once.

V gene TRBV7-2 combines with J gene TRBJ2-5, with D possibly TRBD2 on 5 matching bases. The sequencing sample was made of peripheral blood. The sequence came from a woman younger than 35 with stable Graves' hyperthyroidism. Some clones in this sample may be carry-over from other donors' samples. CDR3 residues: CASSLEAREETQYF. In nucleotides, the CDR3 is TGTGCCAGCAGCTTGGAGGCACGGGAAGAGACCCAGTACTTC.